Ten or more counts support the clone carrying this T cell receptor beta chain. For TCRbeta, the library was prepared with unique molecular identifiers. TCRdb passed the PCR reads through MiXCR, listing each CDR3 protein once. The data show over 150,000 distinct CDR3 sequences, less than 15% seen once. The data were obtained in a study of T-cell reconstitution after alpha-beta-depleted transplantation in children. The sample consisted of PBMCs from the stem cell graft donor, taken from the stem cell graft. The sequence derives from a human donor who donated a stem cell graft to a child with acute lymphoblastic leukemia.

The CDR3: CASSPGSRDKQETQYF. CDR3 nucleotide sequence: TGTGCCAGCAGCCCCGGCTCTCGAGATAAGCAAGAGACCCAGTACTTC. J is TRBJ2-5 and V is TRBV12-3 or TRBV12-4; D call uncertain. The V gene lost 6 bases and the J gene lost 2 bases, with 19 bases spanning the gap. The CDR3 runs to 16 residues.